The 3 T cell receptor beta chains given below trace back to one sample, sequenced in a study of blood T cell repertoires in COVID-19. Assay used: immunoSEQ multiplex PCR; TCRdb lists only in-frame clones, some missing. Of about 170,000 clones listed, less than 85% are singletons. Material: peripheral blood. These receptors all stem from a woman over 75 with acute or convalescent COVID-19.

This clone was counted between two and nine times. The chain links TRBV18 to TRBJ1-1; possible D gene TRBD1, 5 bases. V was shortened by 3 bases and J by 0 bases, with 11 bases between the two germline ends. In germline, CDR1 is KGHSH, CDR2 LQKENI. CDR3 length: 15 amino acids. The CDR3 DNA sequence: TGTGCCAGCTCACCCATTCAGGGTGTGAACACTGAAGCTTTCTTT. Protein product: CASSPIQGVNTEAFF.

The chain is built from TRBV24-1 and TRBJ2-7, with D maybe TRBD2 (5 bases). Trimming pared 2 bases from V and 6 bases from J, leaving 13 bases between. Germline CDR1 reads KGHDR; CDR2 reads SFDVKD. The CDR3 is made up of 14 amino acids. CDR3: CATSDSRRGREQYF. In DNA, the CDR3 is TGTGCCACCAGTGATTCCCGTCGAGGGCGCGAGCAGTACTTC.

The rearrangement links TRBV27 to TRBJ1-3; 9 bases match TRBD1. Germline V lookup: CDR1 MNHEY, CDR2 SMNVEV (reference sequence). This CDR3 is built from 16 residues. V was pared by 4 bases and J by 4 bases, with 8 bases of the junction left unmatched. The CDR3 region is CASSSLGTGTGNTIYF. The DNA of the CDR3 is TGTGCCAGCAGTTCACTCGGGACAGGGACCGGAAACACCATATATTTT.